Listed below are T cell receptor beta chains from one sample, sequenced in a study of T cells after yellow fever vaccination. TCRdb reanalysed the 5' RACE reads using MiXCR and keeps one entry per CDR3 protein. The sample holds some 260,000 distinct CDR3 sequences, about 5.2% seen once. The sample in question was CD4+ T cells sorted from PBMCs, obtained on the day of the yellow fever booster vaccination. The source of these receptors is a man between 18 and 29 years old who received the YFV17D yellow fever vaccine. Both conserved end residues are part of each CDR3. The D gene is left open where the match is weak. Only some rows state a clone size, as once, few, many or a class for expanded clones.

V gene	J gene	CDR3 length	D gene	clone size	CDR3 DNA	CDR3 protein
TRBV20-1	TRBJ1-5	15	TRBD1	NA	TGCAGTGCTAGAGCAGGGGGCGCCGGCAATCAGCCCCAGCATTTT	CSARAGGAGNQPQHF
TRBV7-3	TRBJ2-1	13	TRBD1	few	TGTGCCAGCAGCTTAACGTGGACAGGGTTGCAGTTCTTC	CASSLTWTGLQFF
TRBV6-5	TRBJ2-5	16	TRBD1	many	TGTGCCAGCAGTTACTCCGGGACAGGGGCTTGGGAGACCCAGTACTTC	CASSYSGTGAWETQYF
TRBV30	TRBJ1-1	14	NA	NA	TGTGCCTGGAACCCCGGGACTATGAACACTGAAGCTTTCTTT	CAWNPGTMNTEAFF
TRBV7-9	TRBJ2-6	17	NA	many	TGTGCCAGCAGCTACCGGGACGCTCTGGGGTCAGCCAACGTCCTGACTTTC	CASSYRDALGSANVLTF
TRBV6-2/TRBV6-3	TRBJ1-1	16	NA	few	TGTGCCAGCAGGAAACCGGGACACACCAGGAACACTGAAGCTTTCTTT	CASRKPGHTRNTEAFF
TRBV7-6	TRBJ1-6	18	TRBD1	many	TGTGCCAGCAGCTTAGGGGCAGGGGGCAGTTCCTATAATTCACCCCTCCACTTT	CASSLGAGGSSYNSPLHF
TRBV6-4	TRBJ2-3	15	TRBD2	many	TGTGCCAGCAGTGTCGTCGGGGGGGCGACAGATACGCAGTATTTT	CASSVVGGATDTQYF
TRBV7-2	TRBJ2-5	15	NA	NA	TGTGCCAGCAGCCTACCGTCCGGGGCCAAAGAGACCCAGTACTTC	CASSLPSGAKETQYF
TRBV7-2	TRBJ1-3	15	NA	many	TGTGCCAGCAGGACCGGGACGTCCGCCGGAAACACCATATATTTT	CASRTGTSAGNTIYF
TRBV5-1	TRBJ2-3	17	NA	many	TGCGCCAGCAGCTTGGCCCGGGGGACGGAGGGCCCAGATACGCAGTATTTT	CASSLARGTEGPDTQYF
TRBV12-3/TRBV12-4	TRBJ2-7	15	TRBD1	many	TGTGCCAGCAGGTCGGGACAGGGGGCCTCCTACGAGCAGTACTTC	CASRSGQGASYEQYF
TRBV20-1	TRBJ2-6	15	NA	few	TGCAGTGCTAGGAGACAGGTCTCTGGGGCCAACGTCCTGACTTTC	CSARRQVSGANVLTF
TRBV10-3	TRBJ1-1	13	TRBD1	few	TGTGCCATCAGTGGGGGACAGGGGGCTGAAGCTTTCTTT	CAISGGQGAEAFF
TRBV12-3/TRBV12-4	TRBJ2-7	11	NA	many	TGTGCCAGCAGTACCTCGGGCGAGCAGTACTTC	CASSTSGEQYF
TRBV7-2	TRBJ1-1	13	NA	NA	TGTGCCAGCAGCTCGTACGGCAACACTGAAGCTTTCTTT	CASSSYGNTEAFF
TRBV7-2	TRBJ1-2	15	TRBD1	many	TGTGCCAGCAGCTTAATGGGACAGGGAGACTATGGCTACACCTTC	CASSLMGQGDYGYTF
TRBV7-2	TRBJ2-5	15	TRBD2	many	TGTGCCAGCAGCTTAAGTCGGGGGGGACGAGAGACCCAGTACTTC	CASSLSRGGRETQYF
TRBV25-1	TRBJ2-3	16	NA	many	TGTGCCAGCAGTGAATATGGGCGGGGGCACACAGATACGCAGTATTTT	CASSEYGRGHTDTQYF
TRBV7-2	TRBJ1-2	13	NA	many	TGTGCCAGCAGCGCGGGACACGACTATGGCTACACCTTC	CASSAGHDYGYTF
TRBV3-1	TRBJ1-1	15	NA	NA	TGTGCCAGCAGCCAAGGATACAGGGAGGACACTGAAGCTTTCTTT	CASSQGYREDTEAFF
TRBV4-1	TRBJ1-1	13	NA	NA	TGCGCCAGCAGCCACGGGAGGTACACTGAAGCTTTCTTT	CASSHGRYTEAFF
TRBV7-2	TRBJ2-5	13	NA	few	TGTGCCAGCAGCGTGGCTTACCAAGAGACCCAGTACTTC	CASSVAYQETQYF
TRBV24-1	TRBJ2-2	16	NA	few	TGTGCCACCAGTGATTTTCAGGCGGCGAACACCGGGGAGCTGTTTTTT	CATSDFQAANTGELFF
TRBV20-1	TRBJ1-5	15	NA	few	TGCAGTGCTAGAGTCAGCGATTATAGCAATCAGCCCCAGCATTTT	CSARVSDYSNQPQHF
TRBV7-9	TRBJ1-2	12	NA	NA	TGTGCCAGCATGCACCCGAACTATGGCTACACCTTC	CASMHPNYGYTF
TRBV14	TRBJ2-2	16	NA	NA	TGTGCCAGCAGCCATTTCCTACAGGGAAACACCGGGGAGCTGTTTTTT	CASSHFLQGNTGELFF